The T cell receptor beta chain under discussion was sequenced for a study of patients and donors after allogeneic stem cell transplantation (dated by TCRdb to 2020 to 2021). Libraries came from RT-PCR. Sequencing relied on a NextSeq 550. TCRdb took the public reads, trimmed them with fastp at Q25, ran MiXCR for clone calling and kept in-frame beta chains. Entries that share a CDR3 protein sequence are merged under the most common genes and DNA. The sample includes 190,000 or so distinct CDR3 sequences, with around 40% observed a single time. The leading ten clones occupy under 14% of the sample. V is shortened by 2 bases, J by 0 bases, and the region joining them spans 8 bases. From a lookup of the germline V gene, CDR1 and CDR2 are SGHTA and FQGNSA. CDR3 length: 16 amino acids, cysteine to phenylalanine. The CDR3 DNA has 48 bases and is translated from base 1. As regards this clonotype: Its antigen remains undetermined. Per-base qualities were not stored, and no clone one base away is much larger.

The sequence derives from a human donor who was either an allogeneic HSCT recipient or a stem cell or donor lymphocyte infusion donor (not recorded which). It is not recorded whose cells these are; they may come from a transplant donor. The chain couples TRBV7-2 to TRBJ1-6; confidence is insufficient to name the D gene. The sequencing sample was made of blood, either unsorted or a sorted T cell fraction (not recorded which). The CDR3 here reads CASSLLGSSYNSPLHF. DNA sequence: TGTGCCAGCAGCTTACTAGGGAGCTCCTATAATTCACCCCTCCACTTT.